The present entry profiles one T cell receptor beta chain with its context. Its antigen is undetermined. The entry originates in a study of post-analysis software for immune sequencing data. Study background: Progressive-relapsing, secondary progressive and relapsing-remitting multiple sclerosis were among the disease courses included.

The TCR beta cDNA libraries carried unique molecular identifiers. TCRdb re-derived calls from the PCR reads in MiXCR, one entry per CDR3 protein. The sample lists 450,000 to 650,000 distinct CDR3 sequences; around 44% were seen once. The length of the CDR3 is 16 residues. Losses at the gene ends were 0 bases for V and 4 bases for J; bases not matched to a gene: 4. From germline, CDR1 is SEHNR and CDR2 FQNEAQ (reference sequence). Study outcomes and limitations: Controls showed lower frequencies than patients for a handful of TRBV segments, and TRBV5-6, TRBV5-1 and TRBV20-1 were among these. Multiple sclerosis patients showed significantly lower normalized Chao1 diversity than controls did.

Sequencing was done on a sample of blood. V is TRBV7-9 and J is TRBJ2-1, with 9 bases that match TRBD2. The sequence was collected from a girl between 5 and 17 years old with multiple sclerosis. DNA for the CDR3: TGTGCCAGCAGCTTAGCGTCAGGACTAGCGTACAATGAGCAGTTCTTC. Translating it yields CASSLASGLAYNEQFF.